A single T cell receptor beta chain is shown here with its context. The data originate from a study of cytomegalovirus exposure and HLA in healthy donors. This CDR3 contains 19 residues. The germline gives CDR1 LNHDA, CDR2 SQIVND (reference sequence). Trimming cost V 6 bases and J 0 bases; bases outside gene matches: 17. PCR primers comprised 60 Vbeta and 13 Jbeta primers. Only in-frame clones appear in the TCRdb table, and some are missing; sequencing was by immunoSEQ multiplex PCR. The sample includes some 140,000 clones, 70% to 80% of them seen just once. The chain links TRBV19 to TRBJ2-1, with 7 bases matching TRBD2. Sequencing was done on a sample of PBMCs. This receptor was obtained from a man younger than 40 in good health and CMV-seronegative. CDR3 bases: TGTGCCAGTAGAACGTACGGCGGGAGCCCGCAGGGCTCCTACAATGAGCAGTTCTTC. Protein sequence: CASRTYGGSPQGSYNEQFF.